These T cell receptor beta chains were read from a single sample in a study of cytomegalovirus exposure and HLA in healthy donors. Generated by immunoSEQ multiplex PCR, the TCRdb table keeps only in-frame clones and is missing some. The table has some 110,000 clones, about 13% seen once. Sample: PBMCs. These receptors were taken from a man aged 40-55 years in good health and CMV-seropositive. Each CDR3 is given with its conserved first and last residue. D genes are given only for firm matches.

NA	TRBV4-1	TRBJ2-5	CASSQGILEETQYF
TRBD2	TRBV9	TRBJ2-7	CASSVLAGGPIVDEQYF
NA	TRBV5-4	TRBJ1-2	CASSLDSLYGYTF
TRBD2	TRBV7-8	TRBJ2-1	CASSRKSGRTAPYNEQFF
NA	TRBV12-5	TRBJ1-1	CASGLVMRNTEAFF
TRBD1	TRBV19	TRBJ1-5	CASSRGTGTGWGQPQHF
NA	TRBV23-1	TRBJ1-2	CASSQLSQVRNYGYTF
TRBD1	TRBV6-5	TRBJ2-2	CASSRGTGGIGELFF
TRBD2	TRBV29-1	TRBJ2-1	CSVGTSGDINEQFF
TRBD2	TRBV18	TRBJ2-3	CASSPTPGLAANTDTQYF
NA	TRBV2	TRBJ2-7	CASSPISYEQYF
NA	TRBV18	TRBJ1-1	CASSPIGGTEAFF
NA	TRBV6-1	TRBJ2-1	CASRYSGTNNEQFF